These 10 T cell receptor beta chains came from one sample sequenced in a study of radiation and T cells in renal cell carcinoma. Time point indicated: blood 2 weeks post-SBRT. Noted treatment: 15 Gy SBRT to primary tumor, nephrectomy 4 weeks later. Clones were read by immunoSEQ multiplex PCR, and TCRdb kept only the in-frame ones, dropping some. The sample records 100,000 to 150,000 clones, about 81% being singletons. Sequenced here: blood, sampled from a patient whose treatment included radiotherapy and nephrectomy. The origin of the receptors is a man aged 45 to 65 with renal cell carcinoma.

This clone was seen just once. This rearrangement joins TRBV7-9 to TRBJ1-2; D is possibly TRBD1 (5 bases). V was trimmed by 5 bases and J by 4 bases, leaving 20 bases between them. CDR1 is SEHNR and CDR2 is FQNEAQ in the germline V gene (reference sequence). This CDR3 contains 16 residues. The CDR3 region is CASSPEGTPSRYGYTF. The CDR3 DNA follows: TGTGCCAGCAGCCCGGAGGGGACGCCCTCCCGCTATGGCTACACCTTC.

Remarks on this clone: Distinct nucleotide sequences in the sample also encode this CDR3. The chain links TRBV10-3 to TRBJ2-7; D unresolved. CDR3 length equals 12 residues. The germline V and J ends were trimmed by 6 bases and 2 bases, with 8 bases remaining between them. The germline gives CDR1 ENHRY, CDR2 SYGVKD. For the CDR3, the DNA is TGTGCCATCAGCAGAGAAACCTACGAGCAGTACTTC. Amino acid sequence: CAISRETYEQYF.

The genes are TRBV19 and TRBJ2-7, with no clear D. CDR1 and CDR2 from the germline V gene are LNHDA and SQIVND (reference sequence). The CDR3 is 16 residues long. V was cut by 4 bases and J by 1 base, with 17 bases left in between. The CDR3 spells CASSTLDWLGSYEQYF. The CDR3 nucleotides are TGTGCCAGTAGTACCCTTGATTGGTTAGGGTCCTACGAGCAGTACTTC.

The gene calls are TRBV5-1 and TRBJ2-4, with TRBD1 identical over 8 bases. The CDR3 is made up of 15 amino acids. Germline V lookup: CDR1 SGHRS, CDR2 YFSETQ. V gave up 0 bases and J gave up 7 bases; unmatched junction bases: 6. CDR3 loop: CASSLGQGAGNIQYF. The CDR3 coding sequence is TGCGCCAGCAGCTTGGGGCAGGGGGCGGGGAACATTCAGTACTTC.

This chain joins TRBV19 and TRBJ2-7, with 9 bases matching TRBD1. The CDR3 length is 16 residues. CDR1 is LNHDA and CDR2 is SQIVND in the germline V gene (reference sequence). The V and J ends lost 3 bases and 3 bases, in that order; junction bases with no gene match: 9. CDR3: CASSIVSGTGFYEQYF. CDR3 nucleotides: TGTGCCAGTAGTATCGTTTCGGGGACAGGGTTCTACGAGCAGTACTTC.

The chain employs TRBV6-5 and TRBJ2-7; no firm D call. The germline gives CDR1 MNHEY, CDR2 SVGAGI. The CDR3 contains 13 residues. The V end lost 4 bases, the J end lost 3 bases, and 10 bases lay between the germline ends. The CDR3 region is CASSSQDGYEQYF. CDR3 sequence (DNA): TGTGCCAGCAGTTCGCAGGACGGCTACGAGCAGTACTTC.

The table lists this clone with a few counts. The genes are TRBV6-1 and TRBJ1-3, with unresolved D. This CDR3 is 12 amino acids long. Trimming pared 4 bases from V and 8 bases from J, leaving 9 bases between. Germline-derived CDR1 and CDR2 are MNHNS and SASEGT. CDR3 sequence reads: CASSATRDTIYF. CDR3 sequence (DNA): TGTGCCAGCAGTGCTACAAGGGACACCATATATTTT.

J is TRBJ1-5 and V is TRBV7-2; D ambiguous. Germline V gene data show CDR1 as SGHTA and CDR2 as FQGNSA. The CDR3 extends over 15 amino acids. The V gene lost 5 bases and the J gene lost 4 bases, with 15 bases spanning the gap. CDR3: CASSRSAGDNQPQHF. As DNA, the CDR3 is TGTGCCAGCAGCCGTAGCGCAGGAGATAATCAGCCCCAGCATTTT.

The chain recombines TRBV29-1 with TRBJ2-7; no reliable D call. Trimming left V 3 bases short and J 0 bases short, with 9 bases between. The CDR3 contains 13 residues. The germline V gene has CDR1 SQVTM and CDR2 ANQGSEA. The CDR3: CSVEHDPSYEQYF. In DNA form, the CDR3 reads TGCAGCGTTGAGCACGACCCCTCCTACGAGCAGTACTTC.

Here the CDR3 reads CASSLTTGLAPNEQFF. DNA of the CDR3: TGTGCCAGCAGCTTAACGACGGGGTTGGCCCCCAATGAGCAGTTCTTC. The chain couples TRBV7-3 to TRBJ2-1, with a tentative D call TRBD2 (5 bases). CDR1 is SGHTA, CDR2 FQGTGA, per germline. CDR3 size: 16 residues. V was clipped by 0 bases and J by 6 bases, with 15 bases between them.